A selection of T cell receptor beta chains follows, all from one sample in a study of identical twins. One entry per CDR3 protein, called by TCRdb with MiXCR from the 5' RACE reads. Here the sample spans roughly 240,000 distinct CDR3 sequences, 6% to 8% being singletons. The same sample was also used in a study of yellow fever vaccine responses in identical twins.

Sample: CD8+ T cells sorted from blood. The origin of the receptors is a woman aged 18-35 years in good health. CDR3s leave out the opening cysteine and the closing phenylalanine or tryptophan.

v_call	j_call	cdr3_aa
TRBV28	TRBJ2-5	ASSTGGVKETQY
TRBV6-5	TRBJ1-6	ASSLMTVLSYNSPLH
TRBV5-6	TRBJ2-2	ASSFRDLEGNTGELF
TRBV27	TRBJ2-1	ASSYSSSYNEQF
TRBV24-1	TRBJ2-5	ATSDPTSGAQETQY
TRBV6-5	TRBJ2-3	ASSYSYQQGAMTDTQY
TRBV7-2	TRBJ1-4	ASSFPGRTEKLF
TRBV29-1	TRBJ2-5	SAVTGVLETQY
TRBV12-3/TRBV12-4	TRBJ2-7	ASSSGFSYEQY
TRBV5-5	TRBJ2-2	ASSLVQGYTGELF